These 9 T cell receptor beta chains originate from one sample sequenced in a study of blood T cell repertoires in COVID-19. Measured with immunoSEQ multiplex PCR; TCRdb has only the in-frame clones, and not every one. The data show about 95,000 clones, with about 89% seen just once and about 18% held by the top ten. The sequencing input was peripheral blood. Every receptor here comes from a human donor in a cohort sampled during active COVID-19.

CDR3 sequence reads: CATSGQGLRGELFF. CDR3 DNA: TGTGCCACTTCGGGACAGGGCTTGAGGGGGGAGCTGTTTTTT. The chain is built from TRBV2 and TRBJ2-2, with 9 bases that match TRBD1. The CDR3 covers 14 residues. The germline V gene has CDR1 SNHLY and CDR2 FYNNEI. Trimming cost V 10 bases and J 8 bases; bases outside gene matches: 11.

The rearrangement links TRBV4-2 to TRBJ1-6; D possibly corresponds to TRBD1 (5 bases). CDR1 and CDR2 (germline): LGHNA, YNFKEQ. The germline V and J ends were trimmed by 1 base and 11 bases, with 15 bases remaining between them. The CDR3 contains 15 residues. In DNA, the CDR3 is TGTGCCAGCAGCCAAGGTACAGGCGGAGCACCACCCCTCCACTTT. It is translated as CASSQGTGGAPPLHF.

The CDR3 spells CASSFQATEAFF. CDR3 sequence (DNA): TGTGCCAGCAGCTTTCAGGCCACTGAAGCTTTCTTT. The chain joins TRBV12-3 or TRBV12-4 to TRBJ1-1; D uncertain. This CDR3 spans 12 amino acids. V shed 6 bases and J shed 4 bases, with 9 bases lying between them.

The chain joins TRBV27 to TRBJ2-7; weak D call: TRBD2 (6 bases). Deletions cut 2 bases from V and 3 bases from J, with 14 bases between. This CDR3 has 15 amino acids. CDR1 is MNHEY and CDR2 is SMNVEV in the germline V gene (reference sequence). CDR3 protein: CASSLRGGWGYEQYF. CDR3 nucleotide sequence: TGTGCCAGCAGTTTAAGGGGAGGCTGGGGCTACGAGCAGTACTTC.

The chain carries TRBV27 and TRBJ1-2; TRBD1 agrees at 8 bases. CDR1 is MNHEY and CDR2 is SMNVEV in the germline V gene (reference sequence). CDR3 length equals 14 residues. V gave up 2 bases and J gave up 2 bases; unmatched junction bases: 1. The CDR3 loop is CASSLQGANYGYTF. CDR3 bases: TGTGCCAGCAGTTTACAGGGGGCGAACTATGGCTACACCTTC.

This clone showed up just once. The rearrangement links TRBV7-9 to TRBJ1-1; TRBD1 agrees at 11 bases. Per the germline V gene, CDR1 is SEHNR and CDR2 is FQNEAQ (reference sequence). The CDR3 is 15 amino acids. With V trimmed by 5 bases and J by 6 bases, 8 bases remained unmatched. Here the CDR3 reads CASSPRTGGSAEAFF. CDR3 nucleotides: TGTGCCAGCAGCCCTAGGACAGGGGGCTCTGCTGAAGCTTTCTTT.

The CDR3 loop is CASSQDEERGGSQYF. DNA for the CDR3: TGTGCCAGCAGCCAAGATGAGGAGCGGGGGGGGTCGCAGTACTTC. The chain combines TRBV4-2 with TRBJ2-7; 10 positions match TRBD2. Losses at the gene ends were 0 bases for V and 9 bases for J; bases not matched to a gene: 8. CDR1 and CDR2 from the germline V gene are LGHNA and YNFKEQ. The CDR3 extends over 15 amino acids.

The V call is TRBV6-2 or TRBV6-3, the J call TRBJ2-2; 8 nucleotides line up with TRBD2. Germline CDR1 and CDR2: MNHEY and SVGEGT. The CDR3 extends over 17 amino acids. V gave up 0 bases and J gave up 3 bases; unmatched junction bases: 6. The CDR3 loop is CASSYSPGGPDTGELFF. DNA for the CDR3: TGTGCCAGCAGTTACTCCCCGGGGGGGCCGGACACCGGGGAGCTGTTTTTT.

This sequence joins TRBV2 and TRBJ1-2; TRBD1 agrees at 7 bases. The CDR3 totals 14 residues. J lost 4 bases, V lost 6 bases, and 8 bases had no gene match. Germline CDR1 SNHLY, CDR2 FYNNEI. The CDR3 bases are TGTGCCAGCAGCCAAGGGGGCAGGGCCTATGGCTACACCTTC. Amino acids: CASSQGGRAYGYTF. The full variable domain, its missing parts supplied by reference TRBV2 and TRBJ1-2, is EPEVTQTPSHQVTQMGQEVILRCVPISNHLYFYWYRQILGQKVEFLVSFYNNEISEKSEIFDDQFSVERPDGSNFTLKIRSTKLEDSAMYFCASSQGGRAYGYTFGSGTRLTVV.